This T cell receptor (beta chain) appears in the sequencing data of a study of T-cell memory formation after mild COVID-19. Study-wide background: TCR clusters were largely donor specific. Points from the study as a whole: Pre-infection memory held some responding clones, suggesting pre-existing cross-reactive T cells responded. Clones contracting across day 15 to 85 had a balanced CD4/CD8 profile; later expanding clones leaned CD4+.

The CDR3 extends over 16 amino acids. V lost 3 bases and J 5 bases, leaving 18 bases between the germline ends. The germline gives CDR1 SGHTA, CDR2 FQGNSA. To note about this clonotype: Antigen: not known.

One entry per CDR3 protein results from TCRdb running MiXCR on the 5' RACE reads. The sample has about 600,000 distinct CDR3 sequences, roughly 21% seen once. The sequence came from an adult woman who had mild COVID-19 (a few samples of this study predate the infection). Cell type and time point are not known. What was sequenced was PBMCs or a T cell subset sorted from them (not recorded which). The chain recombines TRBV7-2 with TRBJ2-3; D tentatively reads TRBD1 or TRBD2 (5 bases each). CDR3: CASSFQGASRKDTQYF. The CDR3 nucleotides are TGTGCCAGCAGCTTCCAGGGAGCGAGTCGCAAAGATACGCAGTATTTT.